A selection of T cell receptor beta chains follows, all from one sample in a study of blood T cell repertoires in COVID-19. The data were produced by immunoSEQ multiplex PCR, yet TCRdb's version contains in-frame clones alone and is incomplete. Altogether over 150,000 clones are present, 87% being singletons, with the ten largest covering 0.88%. Sequenced sample: peripheral blood. Receptors originate from a young woman who had recovered from COVID-19. Both conserved end residues are part of each CDR3. D genes are given only for firm matches. Clone size is given for some rows only: seen once, a few or many times, or a class if the clone is expanded.

J gene | V gene | clone size | D gene | CDR3 DNA | CDR3 protein
TRBJ1-6 | TRBV6-2/TRBV6-3 | few | TRBD1 | TGTGCCAGCAGCCACAGGGGGTATAATTCACCCCTCCACTTT | CASSHRGYNSPLHF
TRBJ1-1 | TRBV2 | few | NA | TGTGCCAGCAGGAAAACACGGGGGAACACTGAAGCTTTCTTT | CASRKTRGNTEAFF
TRBJ1-3 | TRBV23-1 | NA | TRBD1 | TGCGCCAGCAGTCAATCCGCCCCAGAACGACAGGGCGGGTTGCTAAACACCATATATTTT | CASSQSAPERQGGLLNTIYF
TRBJ2-7 | TRBV11-2 | NA | TRBD1 | TGTGCCAGCAGGGCCGGGACAGGCCCCTCCTACGAGCAGTACTTC | CASRAGTGPSYEQYF
TRBJ1-1 | TRBV3-1/TRBV3-2 | NA | TRBD1 | TGTGCCAGCAGCCAACAGACAGGGTACACTGAAGCTTTCTTT | CASSQQTGYTEAFF
TRBJ2-3 | TRBV5-5 | NA | NA | TGTGCCAGCAGCTTTATCACAGATACGCAGTATTTT | CASSFITDTQYF
TRBJ2-2 | TRBV5-4 | NA | TRBD2 | TGTGCCAGCAGCTCAAGACTAGCGATGAACACCGGGGAGCTGTTTTTT | CASSSRLAMNTGELFF
TRBJ2-7 | TRBV9 | NA | TRBD1 | TGTGCCAGCAGCGAGGGACAGGGGGCCTACGAGCAGTACTTC | CASSEGQGAYEQYF
TRBJ1-5 | TRBV5-1 | NA | NA | TGCGCCAGCAGCTTGGAGGGGCTCGATCAGCCCCAGCATTTT | CASSLEGLDQPQHF
TRBJ1-3 | TRBV18 | NA | TRBD1 | TGTGCCAGCTCACCTGACAGGGGTGACACCATATATTTT | CASSPDRGDTIYF
TRBJ2-3 | TRBV4-2 | once | TRBD1 | TGTGCCAGCAGCCCTCTGGACAGGGGGCAAACAGATACGCAGTATTTT | CASSPLDRGQTDTQYF
TRBJ1-1 | TRBV11-3 | NA | NA | TGTGCCAGCAGCTTAAGCAGGGGCACTGAAGCTTTCTTT | CASSLSRGTEAFF
TRBJ2-3 | TRBV6-2/TRBV6-3 | NA | TRBD2 | TGTGCCAGCAGTTACACCAGCGGGGCCTCAGGTACGCAGTATTTT | CASSYTSGASGTQYF
TRBJ2-3 | TRBV21-1 | NA | NA | TGTGCCAGCAGCAAAGATGGCAGGGTGGTTAGCACAGATACGCAGTATTTT | CASSKDGRVVSTDTQYF
TRBJ1-3 | TRBV10-1 | once | TRBD1 | TGCGCCAGCAGTGAGGTTACAGGGGAATCTGGAAACACCATATATTTT | CASSEVTGESGNTIYF
TRBJ2-3 | TRBV9 | NA | TRBD2 | TGTGCCAGCAGCGTAGATAGCGGGAGCACAGATACGCAGTATTTT | CASSVDSGSTDTQYF
TRBJ2-1 | TRBV5-1 | NA | TRBD2 | TGCGCCAGCAGCTTGGACCCTAGCGGGAGAAGCTCCTACAATGAGCAGTTCTTC | CASSLDPSGRSSYNEQFF
TRBJ2-2 | TRBV6-4 | few | TRBD1 | TGTGCCAGCAGTGACTCGGGACAGGGGAACACCGGGGAGCTGTTTTTT | CASSDSGQGNTGELFF
TRBJ2-7 | TRBV7-2 | NA | NA | TGTGCCAGCAGCTTCAGCTCCTACGAGCAGTACTTC | CASSFSSYEQYF
TRBJ1-2 | TRBV4-3 | NA | NA | TGCGCCAGCAGCGCCGGGACAACTGGCTACACCTTC | CASSAGTTGYTF
TRBJ1-1 | TRBV19 | NA | NA | TGTGCCAGTAGTACCGGCGGGAACACTGAAGCTTTCTTT | CASSTGGNTEAFF
TRBJ1-2 | TRBV24-1 | NA | NA | TGTGCCACCAGTGATTTTGCAGTAAACTATGGCTACACCTTC | CATSDFAVNYGYTF